A selection of T cell receptor beta chains follows, all from one sample in a study of blood T cell repertoires in COVID-19. The repertoire was sequenced with immunoSEQ multiplex PCR; TCRdb's copy has only in-frame clones and lacks some. The table includes some 240,000 clones, 80% to 90% detected once. The sample comprised peripheral blood. The receptor set was obtained from a woman aged 40 to 50 who had recovered from COVID-19. The CDR3 runs from the conserved cysteine through the conserved F or W.

v_gene,j_gene,len,CDR3aa
TRBV18,TRBJ1-1,13,CASSPADRSEAFF
TRBV5-1,TRBJ2-6,19,CASSPTSGQVLSGANVLTF
TRBV30,TRBJ1-2,14,CAWSVYGTGYGYTF
TRBV5-1,TRBJ2-1,16,CASSVPVGGGFNEQFF
TRBV5-1,TRBJ1-1,14,CASSLTGTNTEAFF
TRBV7-3,TRBJ2-6,16,CASSFQGGPGANVLTF
TRBV5-8,TRBJ1-6,16,CASSLAQGASNSPLHF
TRBV6-2/TRBV6-3,TRBJ2-3,16,CASSYSIGRGQDTQYF
TRBV2,TRBJ1-2,14,CASSATGTSRGYTF
TRBV6-4,TRBJ2-3,14,CASSLRGGTDTQYF
TRBV7-3,TRBJ2-5,14,CASSLSAVGETQYF
TRBV7-9,TRBJ1-1,13,CASSLETMGGAFF
TRBV6-5,TRBJ2-1,15,CASSVSESSYNEQFF